Listed below are T cell receptor beta chains from one sample, sequenced in a study of cytomegalovirus exposure and HLA in healthy donors. Measured with immunoSEQ multiplex PCR; TCRdb has only the in-frame clones, and not every one. The sample has over 100,000 clones, around 79% seen once. The sample taken for sequencing was PBMCs. The source is a woman in her 40s in good health and CMV-seropositive. CDR3s include the opening cysteine and the closing phenylalanine or tryptophan.

J gene | V gene | CDR3 protein
TRBJ2-5 | TRBV4-3 | CASPSGQPQETQYF
TRBJ2-7 | TRBV5-6 | CASSRGTSTLYEQYF
TRBJ2-1 | TRBV19 | CASSLGGSSYNEQFF
TRBJ2-6 | TRBV6-5 | CASSYSQESGANVLTF
- | TRBV14 | CASSQEAGGYHEQYF
TRBJ1-2 | TRBV27 | CASSLGAERNYGYTF
TRBJ2-1 | TRBV29-1 | CSVEGSVTSGGVDEQFF
TRBJ2-7 | TRBV9 | CASSTRGDAYEQYF
TRBJ1-2 | TRBV19 | CASSTSGQYGYTF
TRBJ1-5 | TRBV29-1 | CSVGDRSNQPQHF
TRBJ2-7 | TRBV7-2 | CASSSQSGEGYEQYF
TRBJ2-3 | TRBV19 | CASSTGGRAGTDTQYF
TRBJ2-7 | TRBV19 | CASSIRAGYYEQYF
TRBJ2-3 | TRBV7-3 | CASSLRSGGRVGTDTQYF
TRBJ1-5 | TRBV5-5 | CASSLGTDSNQPQHF
TRBJ2-1 | TRBV14 | CASSQGVAGARYNEQFF
TRBJ1-1 | TRBV11-2 | CASSLARETEAFF
TRBJ1-1 | TRBV18 | CASSPRVASMNTEAFF
TRBJ2-7 | TRBV9 | CASSSTPQGCEQYF
TRBJ2-2 | TRBV4-2 | CASSQGLAGGPDGELFF
TRBJ1-6 | TRBV7-9 | CASSPGQGNSPLHF
TRBJ2-1 | TRBV4-2 | CASSQDGLAGGTAYNEQFF